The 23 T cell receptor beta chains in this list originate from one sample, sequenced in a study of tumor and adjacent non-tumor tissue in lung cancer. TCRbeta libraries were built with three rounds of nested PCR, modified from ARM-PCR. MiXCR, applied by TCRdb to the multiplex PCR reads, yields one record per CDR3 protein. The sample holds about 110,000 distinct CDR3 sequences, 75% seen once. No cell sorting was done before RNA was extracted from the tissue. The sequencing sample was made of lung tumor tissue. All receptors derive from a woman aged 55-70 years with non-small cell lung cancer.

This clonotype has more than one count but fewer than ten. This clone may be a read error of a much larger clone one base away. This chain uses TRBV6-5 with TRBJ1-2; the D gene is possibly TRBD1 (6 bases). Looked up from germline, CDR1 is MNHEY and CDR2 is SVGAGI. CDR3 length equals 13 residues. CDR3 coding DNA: TGTACCAGCAGTTACGGCCAGGGGAGAGGCTACACCTTC. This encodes CTSSYGQGRGYTF.

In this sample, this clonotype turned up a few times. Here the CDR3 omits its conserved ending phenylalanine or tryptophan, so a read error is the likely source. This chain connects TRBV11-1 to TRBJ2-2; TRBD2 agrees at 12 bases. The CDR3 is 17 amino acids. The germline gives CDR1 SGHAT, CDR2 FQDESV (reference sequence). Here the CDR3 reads CASSPRLAGESTGKLFL. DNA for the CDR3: TGTGCCAGCAGTCCGCGACTAGCGGGAGAATCCACCGGGAAGCTGTTTTTA.

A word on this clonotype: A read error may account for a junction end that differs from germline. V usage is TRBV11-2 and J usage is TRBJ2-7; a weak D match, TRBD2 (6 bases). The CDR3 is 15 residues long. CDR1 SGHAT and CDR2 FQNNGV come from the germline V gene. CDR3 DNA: TGTGCCAGCAACTTAGGCGGGGAAATGGCCTACGAGCAGAACTTC. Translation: CASNLGGEMAYEQNF.

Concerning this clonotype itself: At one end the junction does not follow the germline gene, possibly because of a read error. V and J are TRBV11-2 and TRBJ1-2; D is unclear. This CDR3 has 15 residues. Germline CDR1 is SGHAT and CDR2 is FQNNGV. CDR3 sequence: CAGSLGIGFNYGYTF. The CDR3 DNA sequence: TGTGCCGGCAGCTTAGGAATAGGGTTTAACTATGGCTACACTTTC.

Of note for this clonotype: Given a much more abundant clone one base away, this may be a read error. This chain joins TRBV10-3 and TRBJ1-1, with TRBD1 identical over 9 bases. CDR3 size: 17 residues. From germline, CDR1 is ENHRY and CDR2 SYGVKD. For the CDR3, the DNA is TGTGCCATCAATGAGCCTAACAGGGGGCTTCCGAACACTGAAGCTTTCTTT. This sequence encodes CAINEPNRGLPNTEAFF.

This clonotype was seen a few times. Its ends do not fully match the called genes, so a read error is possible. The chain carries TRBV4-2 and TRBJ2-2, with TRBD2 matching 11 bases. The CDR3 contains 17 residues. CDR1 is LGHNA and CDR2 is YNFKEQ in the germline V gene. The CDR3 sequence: CASSLGGTSGNTGELFF. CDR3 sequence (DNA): TGTGCCAGCAGCCTGGGCGGGACTAGCGGAAACACCGGGGAGTTGTTTTTT.

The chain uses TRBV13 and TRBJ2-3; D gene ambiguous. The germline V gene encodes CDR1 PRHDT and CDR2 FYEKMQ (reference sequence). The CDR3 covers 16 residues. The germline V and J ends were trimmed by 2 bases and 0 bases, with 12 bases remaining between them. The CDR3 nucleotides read TGTGCCAGCAGCTTATTCGGCCGAACTAGCACAGATACGCAGTATTTT. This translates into CASSLFGRTSTDTQYF.

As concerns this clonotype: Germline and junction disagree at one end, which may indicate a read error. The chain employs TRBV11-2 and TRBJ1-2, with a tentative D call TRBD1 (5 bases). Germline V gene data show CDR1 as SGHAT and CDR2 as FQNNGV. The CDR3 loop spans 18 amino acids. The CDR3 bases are TGTGCCAGCATTACTCTATGGGGCACCACAGGAATTAACTATGGCTACAGCTTC. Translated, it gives CASITLWGTTGINYGYSF.

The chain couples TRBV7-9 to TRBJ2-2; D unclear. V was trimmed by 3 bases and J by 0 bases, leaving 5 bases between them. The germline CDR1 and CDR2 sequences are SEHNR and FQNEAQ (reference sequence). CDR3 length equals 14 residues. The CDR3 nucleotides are TGTGCCAGCAGCTTGGGATCGAACACCGGGGAGCTGTTTTTT. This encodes CASSLGSNTGELFF.

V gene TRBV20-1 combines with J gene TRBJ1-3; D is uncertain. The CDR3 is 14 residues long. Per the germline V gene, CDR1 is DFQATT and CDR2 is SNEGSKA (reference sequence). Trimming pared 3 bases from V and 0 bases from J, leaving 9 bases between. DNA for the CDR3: TGCAGTGCTAGTTCAAACCACTCTGGAAACACCATATATTTT. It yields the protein CSASSNHSGNTIYF.

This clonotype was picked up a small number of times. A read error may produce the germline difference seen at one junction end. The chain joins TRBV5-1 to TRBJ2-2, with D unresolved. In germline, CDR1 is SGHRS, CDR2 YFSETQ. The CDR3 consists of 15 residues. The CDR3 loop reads CASSFGGVNTRELFF. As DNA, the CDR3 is TGCGCCAGCAGCTTCGGTGGGGTGAACACCAGGGAGCTGTTTTTT.

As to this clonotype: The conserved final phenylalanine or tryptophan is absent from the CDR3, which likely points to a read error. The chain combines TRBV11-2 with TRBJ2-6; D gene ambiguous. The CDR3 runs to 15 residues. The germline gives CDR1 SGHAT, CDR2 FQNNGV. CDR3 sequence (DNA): TGTGCCAGCATCTTAGTGCATGCTGGGGCCAACGTCCTGACTTTA. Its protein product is CASILVHAGANVLTL.

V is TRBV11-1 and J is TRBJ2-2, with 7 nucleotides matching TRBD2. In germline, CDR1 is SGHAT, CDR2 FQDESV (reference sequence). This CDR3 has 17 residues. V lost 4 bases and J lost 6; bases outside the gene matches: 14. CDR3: CASSSSALAGVSGELFF. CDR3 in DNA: TGTGCCAGCAGCTCCTCTGCGTTGGCGGGAGTATCCGGGGAGCTGTTTTTT. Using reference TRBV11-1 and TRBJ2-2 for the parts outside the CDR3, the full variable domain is EAEVAQSPRYKITEKSQAVAFWCDPISGHATLYWYRQILGQGPELLVQFQDESVVDDSQLPKDRFSAERLKGVDSTLKIQPAELGDSAMYLCASSSSALAGVSGELFFGEGSRLTVL.

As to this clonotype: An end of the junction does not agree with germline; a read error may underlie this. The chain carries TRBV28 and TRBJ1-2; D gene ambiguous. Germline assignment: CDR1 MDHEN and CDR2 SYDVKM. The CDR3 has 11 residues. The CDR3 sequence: CASGQIYGYIF. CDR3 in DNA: TGTGCCAGCGGGCAGATCTATGGCTACATCTTC.

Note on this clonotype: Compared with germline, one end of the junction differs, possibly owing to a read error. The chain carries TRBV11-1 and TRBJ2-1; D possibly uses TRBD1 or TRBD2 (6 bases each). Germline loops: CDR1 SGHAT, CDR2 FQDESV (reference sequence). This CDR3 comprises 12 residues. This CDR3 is CASRPRGDERFF. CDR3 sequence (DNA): TGTGCCAGCAGGCCAAGGGGGGATGAGCGGTTCTTC.

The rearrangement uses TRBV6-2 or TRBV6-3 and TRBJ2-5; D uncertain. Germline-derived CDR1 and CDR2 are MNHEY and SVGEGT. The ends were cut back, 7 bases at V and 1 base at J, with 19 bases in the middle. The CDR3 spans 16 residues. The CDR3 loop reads CASNYSGGATQETQYF. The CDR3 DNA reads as TGTGCCAGCAACTACTCGGGTGGAGCGACCCAAGAGACCCAGTACTTC.

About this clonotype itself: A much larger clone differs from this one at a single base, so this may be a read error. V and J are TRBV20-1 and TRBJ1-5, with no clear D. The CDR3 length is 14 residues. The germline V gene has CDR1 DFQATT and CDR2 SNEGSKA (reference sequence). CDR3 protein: CIASLGQEEQPQHF. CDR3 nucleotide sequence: TGCATTGCTAGCCTGGGCCAGGAGGAACAGCCCCAGCATTTT.

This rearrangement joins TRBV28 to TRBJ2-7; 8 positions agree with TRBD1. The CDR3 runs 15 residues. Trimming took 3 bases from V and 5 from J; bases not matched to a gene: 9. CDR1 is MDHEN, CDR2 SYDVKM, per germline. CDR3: CASSFLGGQVNEQYF. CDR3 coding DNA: TGTGCCAGCAGTTTTTTAGGGGGACAGGTCAACGAGCAGTACTTC.

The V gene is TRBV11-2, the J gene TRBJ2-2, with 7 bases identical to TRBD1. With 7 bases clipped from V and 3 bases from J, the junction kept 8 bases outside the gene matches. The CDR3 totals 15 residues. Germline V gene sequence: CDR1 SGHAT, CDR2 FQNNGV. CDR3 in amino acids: CASNRDRGHTGELFF. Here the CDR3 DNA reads TGTGCCAGCAACCGGGATAGGGGGCACACCGGGGAGCTGTTTTTT. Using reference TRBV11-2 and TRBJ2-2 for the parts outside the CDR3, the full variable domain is EAGVAQSPRYKIIEKRQSVAFWCNPISGHATLYWYQQILGQGPKLLIQFQNNGVVDDSQLPKDRFSAERLKGVDSTLKIQPAKLEDSAVYLCASNRDRGHTGELFFGEGSRLTVL.

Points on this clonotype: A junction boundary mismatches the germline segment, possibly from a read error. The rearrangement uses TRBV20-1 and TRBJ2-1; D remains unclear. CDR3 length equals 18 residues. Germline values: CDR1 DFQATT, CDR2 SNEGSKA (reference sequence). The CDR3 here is CSAIVSGPPLNSYNEQFF. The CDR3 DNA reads TGCAGTGCTATAGTATCGGGTCCACCCCTTAACTCATACAACGAGCAGTTCTTC.

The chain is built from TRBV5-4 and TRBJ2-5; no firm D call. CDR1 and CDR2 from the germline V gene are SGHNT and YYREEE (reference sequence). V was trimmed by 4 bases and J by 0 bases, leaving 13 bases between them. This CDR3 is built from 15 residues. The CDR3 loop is CASSAAWANQETQYF. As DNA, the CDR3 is TGTGCCAGCAGCGCTGCATGGGCGAACCAAGAGACCCAGTACTTC.

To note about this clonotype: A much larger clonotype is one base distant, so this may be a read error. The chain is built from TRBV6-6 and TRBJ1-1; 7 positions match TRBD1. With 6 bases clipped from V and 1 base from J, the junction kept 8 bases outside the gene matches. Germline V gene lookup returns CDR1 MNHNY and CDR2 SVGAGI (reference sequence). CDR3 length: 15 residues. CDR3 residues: CASSDRRDRNTEAFF. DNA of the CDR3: TGTGCCAGCAGCGACCGCAGGGACAGGAACACTGAAGCTTTCTTT.

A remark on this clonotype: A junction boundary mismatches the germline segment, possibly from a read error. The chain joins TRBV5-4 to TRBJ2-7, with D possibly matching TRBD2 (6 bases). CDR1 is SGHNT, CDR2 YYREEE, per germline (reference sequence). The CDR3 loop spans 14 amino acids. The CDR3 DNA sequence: TGTGCCAGCAGCTTGCACTGGGACTCCTACAAGCAGTACTTC. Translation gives CASSLHWDSYKQYF.